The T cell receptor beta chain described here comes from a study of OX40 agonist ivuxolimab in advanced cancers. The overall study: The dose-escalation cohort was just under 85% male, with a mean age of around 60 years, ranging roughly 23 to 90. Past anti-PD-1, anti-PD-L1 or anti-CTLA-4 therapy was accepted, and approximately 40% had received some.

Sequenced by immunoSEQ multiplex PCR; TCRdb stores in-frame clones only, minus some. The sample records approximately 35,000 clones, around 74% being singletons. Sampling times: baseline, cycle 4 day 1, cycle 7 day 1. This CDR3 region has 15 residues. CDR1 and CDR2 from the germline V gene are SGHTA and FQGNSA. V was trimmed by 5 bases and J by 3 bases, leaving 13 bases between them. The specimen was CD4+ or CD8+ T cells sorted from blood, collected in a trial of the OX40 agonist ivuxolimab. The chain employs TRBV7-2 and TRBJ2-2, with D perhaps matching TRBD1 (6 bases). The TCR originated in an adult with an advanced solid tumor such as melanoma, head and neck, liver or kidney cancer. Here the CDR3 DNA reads TGTGCCAGCAGCCGGGACATCCTATACACCGGGGAGCTGTTTTTT. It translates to CASSRDILYTGELFF.